The present TCR beta chain was sequenced within a study of Ad26.COV2.S vaccination and SARS-CoV-2 variants. General observations from the study: The study found higher spike-specific TCR breadth in vaccine than placebo recipients.

The table came from immunoSEQ multiplex PCR; TCRdb's copy has only in-frame clones and leaves some out. This table has some 39,000 clones, around 83% appearing once. Concerning this clone itself: Its matching antigen is unknown.

The CDR3 totals 15 residues. Per the germline V gene, CDR1 is LNHDA and CDR2 is SQIVND (reference sequence). With 5 bases clipped from V and 0 bases from J, the junction kept 3 bases outside the gene matches. The gene calls are TRBV19 and TRBJ2-3, with 9 nucleotides matching TRBD2. This sequence was found in a human donor who had recovered from COVID-19. The starting material was peripheral blood, obtained after recovery from COVID-19. CDR3 amino acids: CASSRSGGSTDTQYF. DNA of the CDR3: TGTGCCAGTAGTCGTAGCGGGGGAAGCACAGATACGCAGTATTTT. The full variable domain, rest sourced from reference TRBV19 and TRBJ2-3, is DGGITQSPKYLFRKEGQNVTLSCEQNLNHDAMYWYRQDPGQGLRLIYYSQIVNDFQKGDIAEGYSVSREKKESFPLTVTSAQKNPTAFYLCASSRSGGSTDTQYFGPGTRLTVL.